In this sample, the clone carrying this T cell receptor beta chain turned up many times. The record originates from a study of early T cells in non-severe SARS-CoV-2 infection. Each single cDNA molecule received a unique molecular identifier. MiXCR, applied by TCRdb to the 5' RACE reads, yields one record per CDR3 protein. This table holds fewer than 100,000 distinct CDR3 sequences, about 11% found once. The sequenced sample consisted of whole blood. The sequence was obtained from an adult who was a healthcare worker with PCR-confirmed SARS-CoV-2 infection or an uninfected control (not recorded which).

The CDR3 DNA is TGTGCCAGCACCCCTCGGGCCCGGGGGTCGGGGGAGACCCAGTACTTC. It yields the protein CASTPRARGSGETQYF. The chain is built from TRBV6-5 and TRBJ2-5; D may be TRBD2 (6 bases). In germline, CDR1 is MNHEY, CDR2 SVGAGI. The CDR3 is 16 amino acids. V was clipped by 7 bases and J by 5 bases, with 23 bases between them.